This T cell receptor beta chain was sequenced in a study of T cell responses to AZD1222 COVID-19 vaccine. The overall study: Analyses pooled second doses at about 4 or about 12 weeks. Study-wide results and limits: Among spike-specific TCRs, nearly half reportedly target unmutated variant regions. Spike was spanned by vaccine-associated CD4 TCRs, which were dominant at 160-218 and 743-854. Spike-specific TCR breadth and depth rose after two AZD1222 doses.

Comments on this clone: What it binds is unknown.

The CDR3 is 13 amino acids. V shed 1 base and J shed 1 base, with 4 bases lying between them. Germline CDR1 and CDR2: LNHDA and SQIVND (reference sequence). The repertoire was sequenced with immunoSEQ multiplex PCR; TCRdb's copy has only in-frame clones and lacks some. Here the sample spans 150,000 to 200,000 clones, around nine tenths being singletons. The sequence was obtained from an adult in good health. The gene calls are TRBV19 and TRBJ1-1, with D uncertain. Sequenced material: peripheral blood, taken on day 0 of AZD1222 vaccination. In nucleotides, the CDR3 is TGTGCCAGTAGTATAGGCCCGAACACTGAAGCTTTCTTT. Its translation is CASSIGPNTEAFF.